The source of this T cell receptor (beta chain) is a study of cytomegalovirus exposure and HLA in healthy donors. Findings of the study overall: Per published accounts, TCR beta sequences correctly predicted the HLA-A and HLA-B alleles of most subjects. According to an earlier analysis, most TCR beta V segments yielded productive rearrangements about 90% or about 30% of the time.

As to this clone: As yet, its antigen is unknown.

In germline, CDR1 is SGDLS, CDR2 YYNGEE. The CDR3 loop spans 14 amino acids. V was pared by 3 bases and J by 2 bases, with 12 bases between. PCR involved 60 Vbeta and 13 Jbeta primers. Libraries were prepared by immunoSEQ multiplex PCR; TCRdb keeps only in-frame clonotypes and omits some of them. There are about 150,000 clones in the sample; around three fifths occur only once, and 2% to 3% lies in the top ten. The chain joins TRBV9 to TRBJ2-7, with D possibly matching TRBD1 (5 bases). The receptor was derived from a woman aged 40 to 49 in good health and CMV-seronegative. The source material was PBMCs. The DNA for the CDR3 is TGTGCCAGCAGCGCCTCCCAGGGCCCCTACGAGCAGTACTTC. As protein: CASSASQGPYEQYF.